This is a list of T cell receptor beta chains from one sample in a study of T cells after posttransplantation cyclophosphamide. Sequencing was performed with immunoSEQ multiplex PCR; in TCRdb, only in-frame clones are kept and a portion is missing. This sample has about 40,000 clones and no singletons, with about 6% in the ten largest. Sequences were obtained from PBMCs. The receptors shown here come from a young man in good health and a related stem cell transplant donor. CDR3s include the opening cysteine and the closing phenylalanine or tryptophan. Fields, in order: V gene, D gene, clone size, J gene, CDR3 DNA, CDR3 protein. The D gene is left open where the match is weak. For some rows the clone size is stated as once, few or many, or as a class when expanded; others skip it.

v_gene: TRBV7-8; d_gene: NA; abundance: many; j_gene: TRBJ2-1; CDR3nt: TGTGCCAGCAGCTTATATAGGGGTTCCTACAATGAGCAGTTCTTC; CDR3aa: CASSLYRGSYNEQFF
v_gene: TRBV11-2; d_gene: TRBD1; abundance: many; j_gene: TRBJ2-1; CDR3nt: TGTGCCAGCAGTAGCTGGACAGGGGGCACCGAGCAGTTCTTC; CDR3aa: CASSSWTGGTEQFF
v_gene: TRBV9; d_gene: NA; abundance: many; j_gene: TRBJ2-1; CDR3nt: TGTGCCAGCAGCGGACCGACAGAGAAGTACAATGAGCAGTTCTTC; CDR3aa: CASSGPTEKYNEQFF
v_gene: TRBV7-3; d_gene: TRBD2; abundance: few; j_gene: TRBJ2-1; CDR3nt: TGTGCCAGCAGCTTACTAGCGGGGGCCATTAGTCAAGAGCAGTTCTTC; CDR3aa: CASSLLAGAISQEQFF
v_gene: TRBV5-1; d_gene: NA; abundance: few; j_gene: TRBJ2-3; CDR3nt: TGCGCCAGCAGCTTCCCACAGGTCCGAACGCAGTATTTT; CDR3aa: CASSFPQVRTQYF
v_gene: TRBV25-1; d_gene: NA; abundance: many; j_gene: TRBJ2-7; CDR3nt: TGTGCCAGCAGTTATGACAGCTACGAGCAGTACTTC; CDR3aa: CASSYDSYEQYF
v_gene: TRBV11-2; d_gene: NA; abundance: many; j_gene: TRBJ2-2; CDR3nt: TGTGCCAGCAGCTTAGATGGAGGGAGAGGGGACACCGGGGAGCTGTTTTTT; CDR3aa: CASSLDGGRGDTGELFF
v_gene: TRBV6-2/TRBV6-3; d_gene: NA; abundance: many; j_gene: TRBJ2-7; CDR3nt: TGTGCCAGCAGTTATAGTGGGCTCGCAATGGACGAGCAGTACTTC; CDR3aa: CASSYSGLAMDEQYF
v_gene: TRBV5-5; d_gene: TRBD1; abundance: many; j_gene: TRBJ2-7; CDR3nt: TGTGCCAGCAGCGGGACAGGGGCGACCTACGAGCAGTACTTC; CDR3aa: CASSGTGATYEQYF
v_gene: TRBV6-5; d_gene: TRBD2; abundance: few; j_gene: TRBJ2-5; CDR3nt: TGTGCCAGCAGTTTAGCGGGGGGCCGTGAGACCCAGTACTTC; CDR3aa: CASSLAGGRETQYF
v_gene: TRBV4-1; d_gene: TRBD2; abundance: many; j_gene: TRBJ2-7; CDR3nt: TGCGCCAGCAGCCACCGGGGGGACGAGCAGTACTTC; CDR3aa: CASSHRGDEQYF
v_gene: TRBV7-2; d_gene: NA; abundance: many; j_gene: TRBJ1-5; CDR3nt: TGTGCCAGCAGCCCCAGAACAGGGTCGAATCAGCCCCAGCATTTT; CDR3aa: CASSPRTGSNQPQHF
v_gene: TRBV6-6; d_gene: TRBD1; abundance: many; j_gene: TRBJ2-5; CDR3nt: TGTGCCAGCAGTTTCGGGACAGGCCAAGAGACCCAGTACTTC; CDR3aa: CASSFGTGQETQYF
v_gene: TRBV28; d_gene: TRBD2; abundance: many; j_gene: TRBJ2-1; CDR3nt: TGTGCCAGCAGTACTCCTAGCGGGGTTTACAATGAGCAGTTCTTC; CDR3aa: CASSTPSGVYNEQFF
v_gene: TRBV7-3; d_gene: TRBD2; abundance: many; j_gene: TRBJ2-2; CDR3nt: TGTGCCAGCAGCCACCCCCCTAGGGGCGGGGGTGGCACCGGGGAGCTGTTTTTT; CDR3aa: CASSHPPRGGGGTGELFF
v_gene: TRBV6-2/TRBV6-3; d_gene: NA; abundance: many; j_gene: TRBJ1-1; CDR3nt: TGTGCCAGCAGTAACAGGGTGACTTTCTTT; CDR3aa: CASSNRVTFF
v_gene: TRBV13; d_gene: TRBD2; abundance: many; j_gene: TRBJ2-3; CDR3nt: TGTGCCAGCAGCTTCGGCGGGGGGGGGACAGATACGCAGTATTTT; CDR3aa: CASSFGGGGTDTQYF
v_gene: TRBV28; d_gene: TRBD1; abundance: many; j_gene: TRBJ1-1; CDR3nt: TGTGCCAGCAGCCCACCCGGGACAGGGAACACTGAAGCTTTCTTT; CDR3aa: CASSPPGTGNTEAFF
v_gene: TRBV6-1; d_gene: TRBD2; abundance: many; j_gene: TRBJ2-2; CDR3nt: TGTGCCAGCAGTGCCCTACTAGCGGGGGGGGTGGACACCGGGGAGCTGTTTTTT; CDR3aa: CASSALLAGGVDTGELFF
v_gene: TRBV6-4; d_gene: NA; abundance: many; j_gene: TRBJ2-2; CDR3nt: TGTGCCAGCAGTGACGGTCAGGGGATAAGCGGGGAGCTGTTTTTT; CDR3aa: CASSDGQGISGELFF
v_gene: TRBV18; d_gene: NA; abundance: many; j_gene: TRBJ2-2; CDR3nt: TGTGCCAGCTCACCACTATGGAGGGGTCTAACCGGGGAGCTGTTTTTT; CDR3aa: CASSPLWRGLTGELFF
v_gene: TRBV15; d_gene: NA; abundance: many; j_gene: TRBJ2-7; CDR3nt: TGTGCCACCAGCAGGGCCGGGACATCCTACGAGCAGTACTTC; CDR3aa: CATSRAGTSYEQYF
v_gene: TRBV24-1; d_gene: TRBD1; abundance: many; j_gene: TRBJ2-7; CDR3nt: TGTGCCACCAGGGGGAGCAACAGGGGGAAACACGAGCAGTACTTC; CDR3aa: CATRGSNRGKHEQYF
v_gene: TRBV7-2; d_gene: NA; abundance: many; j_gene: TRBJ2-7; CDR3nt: TGTGCCAGCAGCCGCTCCTACGAGCAGTACTTC; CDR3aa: CASSRSYEQYF
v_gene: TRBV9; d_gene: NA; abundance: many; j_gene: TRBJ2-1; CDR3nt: TGTGCCAGCAGCGCACCGCAGGTAGTAGGCAATGAGCAGTTCTTC; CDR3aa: CASSAPQVVGNEQFF
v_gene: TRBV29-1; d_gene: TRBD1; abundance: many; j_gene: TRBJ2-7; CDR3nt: TGCAGCGCCCGGACAGGGGCCTACGAGCAGTACTTC; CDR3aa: CSARTGAYEQYF
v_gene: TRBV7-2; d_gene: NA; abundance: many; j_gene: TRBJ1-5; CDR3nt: TGTGCCAGCAGCCTGGACTCCTCCTACAATCAGCCCCAGCATTTT; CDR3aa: CASSLDSSYNQPQHF
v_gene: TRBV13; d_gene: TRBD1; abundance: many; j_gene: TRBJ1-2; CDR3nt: TGTGCCAGCAGCGAAAACAGGGGTTTTAACTATGGCTACACCTTC; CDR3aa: CASSENRGFNYGYTF
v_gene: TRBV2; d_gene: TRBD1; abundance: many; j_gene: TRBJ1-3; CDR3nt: TGTGCCAGCAGGCGCGAGGACAGGGTTGGAAACACCATATATTTT; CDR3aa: CASRREDRVGNTIYF
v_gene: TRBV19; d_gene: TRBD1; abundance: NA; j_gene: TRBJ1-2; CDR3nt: TGTGCCAGTAGCCGACAAGTGACAGGGGGAAGTGGCTACACCTTC; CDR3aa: CASSRQVTGGSGYTF
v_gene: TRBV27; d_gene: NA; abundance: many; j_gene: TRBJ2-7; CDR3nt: TGTGCCAGCAGTCCAGACAGGTACGAGCAGTACTTC; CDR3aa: CASSPDRYEQYF
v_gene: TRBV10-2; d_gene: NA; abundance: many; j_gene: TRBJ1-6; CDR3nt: TGCGCCAGCAGTGACTTAATGTCAGGGGTAGGTAATTCACCCCTCCACTTT; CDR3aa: CASSDLMSGVGNSPLHF
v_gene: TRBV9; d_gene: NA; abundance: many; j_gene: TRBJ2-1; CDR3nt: TGTGCCAGCAGCGTATCACAGGGAACGGTCTCCTACAATGAGCAGTTCTTC; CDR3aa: CASSVSQGTVSYNEQFF
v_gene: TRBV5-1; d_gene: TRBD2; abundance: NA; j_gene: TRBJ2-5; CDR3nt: TGCGCCAGCAGCGAGGGACTAACCCTCCAAGAGACCCAGTACTTC; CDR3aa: CASSEGLTLQETQYF
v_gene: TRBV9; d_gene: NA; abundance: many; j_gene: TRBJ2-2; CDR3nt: TGTGCCAGCAGCGGTACTACGAACACCGGGGAGCTGTTTTTT; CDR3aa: CASSGTTNTGELFF
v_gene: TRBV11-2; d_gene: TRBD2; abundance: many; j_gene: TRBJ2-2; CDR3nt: TGTGCCAGCAGCCCCCTCCGGACTAGCGGGGGGGAGCTGTTTTTT; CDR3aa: CASSPLRTSGGELFF
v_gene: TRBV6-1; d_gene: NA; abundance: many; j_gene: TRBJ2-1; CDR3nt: TGTGCCAGCAGTGAACAGGACACCCGACTTTACAATGAGCAGTTCTTC; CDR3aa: CASSEQDTRLYNEQFF
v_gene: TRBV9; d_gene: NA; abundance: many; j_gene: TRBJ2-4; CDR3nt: TGTGCCAGCAGCGTAGGGGGCAGGCTCTCGGACATTCAGTACTTC; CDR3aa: CASSVGGRLSDIQYF
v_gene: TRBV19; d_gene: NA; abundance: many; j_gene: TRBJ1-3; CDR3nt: TGTGCCAGTAGTATTGGGACAATTGGACCGACTGGAAACACCATATATTTT; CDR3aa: CASSIGTIGPTGNTIYF
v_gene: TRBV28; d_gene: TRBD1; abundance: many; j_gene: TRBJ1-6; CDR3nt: TGTGCCAGCAGTGTGGGACAGGCTAATTCACCCCTCCACTTT; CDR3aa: CASSVGQANSPLHF
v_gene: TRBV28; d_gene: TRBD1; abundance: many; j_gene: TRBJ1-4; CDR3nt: TGTGCCAGCAGCGGGACAGGAGATGAAAAACTGTTTTTT; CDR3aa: CASSGTGDEKLFF
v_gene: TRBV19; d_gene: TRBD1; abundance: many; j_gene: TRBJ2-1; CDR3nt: TGTGCCAGTAGTCCCCGGTCTGGGACAGGGAAGTTCTTC; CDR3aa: CASSPRSGTGKFF
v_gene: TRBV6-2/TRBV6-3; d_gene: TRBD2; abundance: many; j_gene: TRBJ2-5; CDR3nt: TGTGCCAGCAGTCACCTACCCGGGACTAGCGGGGGGGCTTCTCTGGAGACCCAGTACTTC; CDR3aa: CASSHLPGTSGGASLETQYF
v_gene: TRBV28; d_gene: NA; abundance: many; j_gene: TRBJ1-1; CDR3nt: TGTGCCAGCAGAGTTGGGGGGAGCACTGAAGCTTTCTTT; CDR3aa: CASRVGGSTEAFF
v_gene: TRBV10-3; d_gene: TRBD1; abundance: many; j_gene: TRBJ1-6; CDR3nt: TGTGCCATCAGTGAACAGGGGAGGTCACCCCTCCACTTT; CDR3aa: CAISEQGRSPLHF
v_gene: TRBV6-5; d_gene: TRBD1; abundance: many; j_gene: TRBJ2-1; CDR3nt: TGTGCCAGCAGTTACGCTCGGACAGGGGCCTACAATGAGCAGTTCTTC; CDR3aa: CASSYARTGAYNEQFF
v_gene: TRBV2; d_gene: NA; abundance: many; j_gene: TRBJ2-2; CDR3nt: TGTGCCAGCAGAGGGTACAGGGCCCCCACCGGGGAGCTGTTTTTT; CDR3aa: CASRGYRAPTGELFF
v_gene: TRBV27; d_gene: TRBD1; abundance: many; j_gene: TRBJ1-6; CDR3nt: TGTGCCAGCAGTCCCAGATCACCGGGACAGGGGGCGTTTTCACCCCTCCACTTT; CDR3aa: CASSPRSPGQGAFSPLHF
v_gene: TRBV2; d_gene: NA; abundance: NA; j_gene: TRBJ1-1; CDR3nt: TGTGCCAGCACTCTGACAGATAACACTGAAGCTTTCTTT; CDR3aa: CASTLTDNTEAFF
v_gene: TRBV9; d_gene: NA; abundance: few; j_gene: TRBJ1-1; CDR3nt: TGTGCCAGCAGCAATGGGGGCGGGGGGTACACTGAAGCTTTCTTT; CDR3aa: CASSNGGGGYTEAFF
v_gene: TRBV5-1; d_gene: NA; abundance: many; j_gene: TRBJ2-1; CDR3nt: TGCGCCAGCAGCGCGGAAGATGAGCAGTTCTTC; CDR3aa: CASSAEDEQFF
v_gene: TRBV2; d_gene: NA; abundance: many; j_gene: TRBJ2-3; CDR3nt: TGTGCCAGCGGCGGGGACTTCACAGATACGCAGTATTTT; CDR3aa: CASGGDFTDTQYF
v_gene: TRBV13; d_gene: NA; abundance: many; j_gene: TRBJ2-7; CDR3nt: TGTGCCAGCAGCCAGCTAGCGCTATACGAGCAGTACTTC; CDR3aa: CASSQLALYEQYF
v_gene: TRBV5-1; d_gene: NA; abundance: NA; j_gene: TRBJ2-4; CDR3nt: TGCGCCAGCAGCAAGGGGGTCCTAGCCAAAAACATTCAGTACTTC; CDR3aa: CASSKGVLAKNIQYF
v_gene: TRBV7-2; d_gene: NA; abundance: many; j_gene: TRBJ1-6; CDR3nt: TGTGCCAGCAGCTTAGAGGGACTCTATAATTCACCCCTCCACTTT; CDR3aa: CASSLEGLYNSPLHF
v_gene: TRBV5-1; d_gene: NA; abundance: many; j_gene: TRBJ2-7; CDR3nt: TGCGCCAGCAGCTTAGGGGTTTCCAGCTCCTACGAGCAGTACTTC; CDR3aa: CASSLGVSSSYEQYF